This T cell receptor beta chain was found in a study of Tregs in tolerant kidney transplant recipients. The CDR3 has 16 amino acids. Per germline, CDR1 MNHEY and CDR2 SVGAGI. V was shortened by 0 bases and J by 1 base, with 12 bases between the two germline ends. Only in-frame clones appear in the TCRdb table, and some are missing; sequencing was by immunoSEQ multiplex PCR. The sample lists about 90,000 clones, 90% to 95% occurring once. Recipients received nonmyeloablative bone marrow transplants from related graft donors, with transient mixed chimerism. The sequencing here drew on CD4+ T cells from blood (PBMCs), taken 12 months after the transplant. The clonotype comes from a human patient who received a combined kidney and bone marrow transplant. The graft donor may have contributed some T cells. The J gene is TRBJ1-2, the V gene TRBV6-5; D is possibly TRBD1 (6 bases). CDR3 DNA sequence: TGTGCCAGCAGTTACTCCCGGGACATTCTTAACTATGGCTACACCTTC. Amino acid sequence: CASSYSRDILNYGYTF.